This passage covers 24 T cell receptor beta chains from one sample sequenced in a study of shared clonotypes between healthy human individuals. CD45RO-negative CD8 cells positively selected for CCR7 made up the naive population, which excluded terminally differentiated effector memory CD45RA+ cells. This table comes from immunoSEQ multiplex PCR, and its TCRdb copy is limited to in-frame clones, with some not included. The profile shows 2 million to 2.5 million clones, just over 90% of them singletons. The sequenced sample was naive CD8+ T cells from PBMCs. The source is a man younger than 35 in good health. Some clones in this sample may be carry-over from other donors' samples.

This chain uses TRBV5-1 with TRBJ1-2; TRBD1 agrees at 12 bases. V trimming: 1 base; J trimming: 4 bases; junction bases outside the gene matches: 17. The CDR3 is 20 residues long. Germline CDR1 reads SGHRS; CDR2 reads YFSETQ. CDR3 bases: TGCGCCAGCAGCTTGTGGGAGCGTGCGGGACAGGGGGCGTTTGGCTATGGCTACACCTTC. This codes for CASSLWERAGQGAFGYGYTF.

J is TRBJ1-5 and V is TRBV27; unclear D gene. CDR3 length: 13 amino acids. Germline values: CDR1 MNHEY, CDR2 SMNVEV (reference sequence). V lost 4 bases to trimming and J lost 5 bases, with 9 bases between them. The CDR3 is CASSYGVYQPQHF. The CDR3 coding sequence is TGTGCCAGCAGTTACGGGGTTTATCAGCCCCAGCATTTT.

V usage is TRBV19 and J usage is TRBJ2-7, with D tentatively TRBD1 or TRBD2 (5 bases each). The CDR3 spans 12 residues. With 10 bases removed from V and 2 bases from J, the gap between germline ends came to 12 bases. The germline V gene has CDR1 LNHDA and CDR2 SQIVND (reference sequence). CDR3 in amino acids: CATRGVTYEQYF. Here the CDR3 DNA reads TGTGCCACGCGAGGGGTGACCTACGAGCAGTACTTC.

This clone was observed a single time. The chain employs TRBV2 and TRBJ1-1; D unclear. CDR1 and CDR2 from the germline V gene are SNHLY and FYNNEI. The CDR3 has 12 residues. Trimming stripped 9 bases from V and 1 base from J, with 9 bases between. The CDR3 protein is CARRVENTEAFF. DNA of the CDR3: TGTGCCAGGAGGGTTGAGAACACTGAAGCTTTCTTT.

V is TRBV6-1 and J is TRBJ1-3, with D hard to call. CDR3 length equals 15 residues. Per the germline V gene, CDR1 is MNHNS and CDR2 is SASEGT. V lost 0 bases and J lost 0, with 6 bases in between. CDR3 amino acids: CASSEAEVSGNTIYF. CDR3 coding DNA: TGTGCCAGCAGTGAAGCCGAGGTCTCTGGAAACACCATATATTTT.

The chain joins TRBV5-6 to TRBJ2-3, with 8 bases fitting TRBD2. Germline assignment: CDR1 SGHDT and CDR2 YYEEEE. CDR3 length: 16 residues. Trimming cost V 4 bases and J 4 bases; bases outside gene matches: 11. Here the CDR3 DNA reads TGTGCCAGCAGCCCCGGACTAGCTGACATCCCAGATACGCAGTATTTT. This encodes CASSPGLADIPDTQYF.

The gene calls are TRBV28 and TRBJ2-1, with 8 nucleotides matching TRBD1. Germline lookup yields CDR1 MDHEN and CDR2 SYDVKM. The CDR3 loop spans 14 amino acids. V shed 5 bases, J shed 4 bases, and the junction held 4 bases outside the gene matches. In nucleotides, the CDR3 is TGTGCCAGCAGTAAGACAGGGGTTTACAATGAGCAGTTCTTC. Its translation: CASSKTGVYNEQFF.

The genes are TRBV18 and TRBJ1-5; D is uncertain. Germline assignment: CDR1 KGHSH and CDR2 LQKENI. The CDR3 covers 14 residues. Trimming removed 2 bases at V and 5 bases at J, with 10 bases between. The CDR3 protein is CASSPRQDYQPQHF. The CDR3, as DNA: TGTGCCAGCTCACCAAGGCAGGATTATCAGCCCCAGCATTTT. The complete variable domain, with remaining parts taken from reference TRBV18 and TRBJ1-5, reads NAGVMQNPRHLVRRRGQEARLRCSPMKGHSHVYWYRQLPEEGLKFMVYLQKENIIDESGMPKERFSAEFPKEGPSILRIQQVVRGDSAAYFCASSPRQDYQPQHFGDGTRLSIL.

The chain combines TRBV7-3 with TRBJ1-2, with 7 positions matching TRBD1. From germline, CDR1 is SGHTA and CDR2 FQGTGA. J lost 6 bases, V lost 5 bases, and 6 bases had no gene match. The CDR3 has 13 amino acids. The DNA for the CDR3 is TGTGCCAGCAGCCCACAGGGGTTGGATGGCTACACCTTC. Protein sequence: CASSPQGLDGYTF.

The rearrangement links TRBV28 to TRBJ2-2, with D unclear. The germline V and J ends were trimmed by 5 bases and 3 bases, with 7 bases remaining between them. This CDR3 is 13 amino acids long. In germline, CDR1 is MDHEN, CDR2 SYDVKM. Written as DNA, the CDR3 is TGTGCCAGCAGTCCAGCTCACACCGGGGAGCTGTTTTTT. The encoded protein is CASSPAHTGELFF.

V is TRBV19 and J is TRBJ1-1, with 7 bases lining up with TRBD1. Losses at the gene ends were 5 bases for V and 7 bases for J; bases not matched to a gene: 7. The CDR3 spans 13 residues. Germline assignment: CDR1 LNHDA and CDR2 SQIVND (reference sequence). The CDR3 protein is CASSPQGQIEAFF. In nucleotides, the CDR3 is TGTGCCAGTAGTCCACAGGGACAGATTGAAGCTTTCTTT.

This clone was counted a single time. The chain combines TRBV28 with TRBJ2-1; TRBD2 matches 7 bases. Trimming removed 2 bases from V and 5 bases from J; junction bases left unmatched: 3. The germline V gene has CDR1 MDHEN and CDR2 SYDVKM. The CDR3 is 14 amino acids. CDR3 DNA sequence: TGTGCCAGCAGTTTACTAGCGGAGGACAATGAGCAGTTCTTC. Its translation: CASSLLAEDNEQFF.

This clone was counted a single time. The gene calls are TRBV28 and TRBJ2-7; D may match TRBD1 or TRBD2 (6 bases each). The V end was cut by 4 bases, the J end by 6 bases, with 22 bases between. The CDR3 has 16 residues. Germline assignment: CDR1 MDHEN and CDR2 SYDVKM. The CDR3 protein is CASSSPEGGLVSEQYF. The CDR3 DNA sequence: TGTGCCAGCAGTTCACCGGAGGGGGGCCTAGTCAGCGAGCAGTACTTC.

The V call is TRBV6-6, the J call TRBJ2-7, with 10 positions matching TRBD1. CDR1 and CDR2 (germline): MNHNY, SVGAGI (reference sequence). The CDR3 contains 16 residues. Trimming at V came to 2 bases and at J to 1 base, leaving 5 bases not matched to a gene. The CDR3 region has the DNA TGTGCCAGCAGTTACCCGGGACAGGGGACTTCCTACGAGCAGTACTTC. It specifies CASSYPGQGTSYEQYF.

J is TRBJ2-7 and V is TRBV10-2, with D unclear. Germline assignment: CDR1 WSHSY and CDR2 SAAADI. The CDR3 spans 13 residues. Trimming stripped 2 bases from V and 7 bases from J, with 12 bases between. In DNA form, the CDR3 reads TGCGCCAGCAGTGAGGGCGGCCCTGGGGAGCAGTACTTC. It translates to CASSEGGPGEQYF.

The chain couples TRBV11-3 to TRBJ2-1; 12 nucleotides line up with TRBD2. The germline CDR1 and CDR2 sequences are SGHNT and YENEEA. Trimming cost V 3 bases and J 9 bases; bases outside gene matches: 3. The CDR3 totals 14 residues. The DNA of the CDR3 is TGTGCCAGCAGCTTGACTAGCGGGGGTAGTGAGCAGTTCTTC. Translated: CASSLTSGGSEQFF.

The CDR3, as DNA: TGTGCCAGCAGAAGGGTCCCGGCCTACGAGCAGTACTTC. Residues: CASRRVPAYEQYF. The rearrangement joins TRBV21-1 to TRBJ2-7. TRBV21-1 is listed as a pseudogene. This CDR3 region has 13 residues.

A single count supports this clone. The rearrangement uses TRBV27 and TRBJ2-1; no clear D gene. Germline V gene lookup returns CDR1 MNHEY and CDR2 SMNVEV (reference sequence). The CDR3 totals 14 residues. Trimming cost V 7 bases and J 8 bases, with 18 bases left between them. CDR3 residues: CASTTFQSRDEQFF. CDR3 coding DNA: TGTGCCAGCACAACTTTTCAGTCCCGGGATGAGCAGTTCTTC.

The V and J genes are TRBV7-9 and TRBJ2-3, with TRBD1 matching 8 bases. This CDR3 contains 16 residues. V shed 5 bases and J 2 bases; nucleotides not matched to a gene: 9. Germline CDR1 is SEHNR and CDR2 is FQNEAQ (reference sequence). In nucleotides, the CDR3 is TGTGCCAGCAGCGCCTGGACAGGGCACATCACAGATACGCAGTATTTT. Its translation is CASSAWTGHITDTQYF.

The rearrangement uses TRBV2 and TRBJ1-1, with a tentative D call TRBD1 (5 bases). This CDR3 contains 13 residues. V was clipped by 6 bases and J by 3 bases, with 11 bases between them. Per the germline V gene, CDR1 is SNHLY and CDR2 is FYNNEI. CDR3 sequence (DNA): TGTGCCAGCAGGGCACCGGGGGACACTGAAGCTTTCTTT. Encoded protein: CASRAPGDTEAFF.

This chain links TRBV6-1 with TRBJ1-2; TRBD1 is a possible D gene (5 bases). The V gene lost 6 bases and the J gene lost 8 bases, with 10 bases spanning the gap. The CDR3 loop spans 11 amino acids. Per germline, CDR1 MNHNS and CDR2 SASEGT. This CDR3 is CASRSGFGYTF. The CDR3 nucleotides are TGTGCCAGCAGATCAGGGTTCGGCTACACCTTC.

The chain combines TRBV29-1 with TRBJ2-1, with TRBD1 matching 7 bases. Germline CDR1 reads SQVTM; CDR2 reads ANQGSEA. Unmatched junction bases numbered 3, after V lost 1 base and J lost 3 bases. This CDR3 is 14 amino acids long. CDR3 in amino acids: CSVEGDSLYNEQFF. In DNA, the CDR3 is TGCAGCGTTGAAGGGGACAGCCTCTACAATGAGCAGTTCTTC.

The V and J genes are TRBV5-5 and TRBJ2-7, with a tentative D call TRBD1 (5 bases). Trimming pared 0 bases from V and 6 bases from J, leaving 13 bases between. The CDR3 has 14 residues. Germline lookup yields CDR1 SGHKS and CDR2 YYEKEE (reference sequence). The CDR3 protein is CASSLEPGLTEQYF. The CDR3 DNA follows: TGTGCCAGCAGCTTGGAGCCAGGGTTAACCGAGCAGTACTTC.

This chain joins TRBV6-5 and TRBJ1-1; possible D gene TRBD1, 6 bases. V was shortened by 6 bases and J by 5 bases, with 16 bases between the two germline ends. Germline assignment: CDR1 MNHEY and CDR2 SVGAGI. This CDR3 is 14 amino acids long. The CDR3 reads CASRQTNDRTEAFF. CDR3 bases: TGTGCCAGCAGACAGACAAACGACAGGACTGAAGCTTTCTTT.